This paragraph covers one T cell receptor beta chain sequence. Antigen specificity is unknown. From germline, CDR1 is SNHLY and CDR2 FYNNEI. The CDR3 has 16 residues. Trimming stripped 5 bases from V and 5 bases from J, with 19 bases between. This entry is derived from a study of shared clonotypes between healthy human individuals. Points from the study as a whole: A handful of donors showed sharing of around 5.3% of naive CD4 clonotypes.

Template for every sorted-subset replicate PCR totaled 200 to 250 ng DNA, 25,000 to 35,000 T cell genomes. Some clones are missing from TCRdb's copy, which holds only in-frame ones; the method was immunoSEQ multiplex PCR. The sample holds fewer than 3 million clones; just under 95% are singletons and the top ten take approximately 0.4%. The genes are TRBV2 and TRBJ1-5; possibly TRBD1 for D (5 bases). The clonotype originates from a man in his late teens or twenties in good health. Some clones in this sample may be carry-over from other donors' samples. Sequenced: naive CD4+ T cells from PBMCs. Described subset: CD45RA+ positively selected. CDR3 residues: CASSPGLRQQHQPQHF. In nucleotides, the CDR3 is TGTGCCAGCAGTCCAGGCCTCAGACAGCAACATCAGCCCCAGCATTTT.